The present T cell receptor beta chain was sequenced within a study of blood T cell repertoires in COVID-19. CDR1 is SGHRS, CDR2 YFSETQ, per germline. The CDR3 loop spans 16 amino acids. Trimming took off 3 bases at V and 0 bases at J, with 15 bases between the two ends. Original data processing: Nucleated cell number was recorded as an estimate derived from reference gene primer amplification. Some clones are missing from TCRdb's copy, which holds only in-frame ones; the method was immunoSEQ multiplex PCR. The V and J calls and clone size are taken from that table; D and trimming were inferred from the DNA. Found here are over 85,000 clones, around 89% of them singletons; the top ten hold less than 6%.

The sequence derives from a woman of 80 years or more with active COVID-19. Sequences were obtained from peripheral blood. V usage is TRBV5-1 and J usage is TRBJ2-5; the D gene is possibly TRBD2 (5 bases). The CDR3 loop reads CASSSGDRTDQETQYF. DNA of the CDR3: TGCGCCAGCAGCTCCGGGGATCGTACAGACCAAGAGACCCAGTACTTC.